Below are 12 T cell receptor beta chains sequenced from a single sample in a study of T cell responses to AZD1222 COVID-19 vaccine. Here immunoSEQ multiplex PCR was the method, and the copy in TCRdb shows in-frame clones only, minus some. This sample carries 110,000 to 150,000 clones, 70% to 90% of them seen once, and the ten largest clones take roughly 8%. Sample: peripheral blood, taken on day 0 of AZD1222 vaccination. The receptors originated from an adult in good health.

This clone was recorded once. The CDR3 nucleotides read TGCGCCAGCAGTGCGCTAGCGGGAGTCACAGATACGCAGTATTTT. This encodes CASSALAGVTDTQYF. The genes are TRBV10-2 and TRBJ2-3, with TRBD2 matching 10 bases. The germline V gene encodes CDR1 WSHSY and CDR2 SAAADI. V was clipped by 4 bases and J by 2 bases; unmatched bases: 3. This CDR3 has 15 residues.

This sequence joins TRBV12-5 and TRBJ1-1; no reliable D call. The CDR3 is 13 residues long. CDR1 LGHNT and CDR2 FRNRAP come from the germline V gene. With 2 bases removed from V and 4 bases from J, the gap between germline ends came to 8 bases. The chain's CDR3 is CASGLRGGTEAFF. The CDR3 coding sequence is TGTGCTAGTGGTTTGCGGGGAGGCACTGAAGCTTTCTTT.

The rearrangement uses TRBV28 and TRBJ2-1; maybe TRBD1 (6 bases). Germline V gives CDR1 MDHEN, CDR2 SYDVKM. V lost 3 bases to trimming and J lost 4 bases, with 13 bases between them. This CDR3 comprises 15 residues. CDR3 in DNA: TGTGCCAGCAGTTTGTCAGGGGAAATTTACAATGAGCAGTTCTTC. As protein: CASSLSGEIYNEQFF.

The V and J genes are TRBV6-6 and TRBJ1-5; D is perhaps TRBD1 (6 bases). The CDR3 has 16 amino acids. Trimming stripped 5 bases from V and 0 bases from J, with 14 bases between. From germline, CDR1 is MNHNY and CDR2 SVGAGI (reference sequence). The CDR3 reads CASSRPRTDSNQPQHF. The CDR3 DNA reads as TGTGCCAGCAGTCGACCTCGGACAGATAGCAATCAGCCCCAGCATTTT.

The CDR3, as DNA: TGTGCCAGCAGCCTGACAGGGGCCTATGGCTACACCTTC. Translation: CASSLTGAYGYTF. The rearrangement uses TRBV27 and TRBJ1-2, with 8 bases fitting TRBD1. Germline trimming cut 6 bases from V and 4 bases from J; bases unmatched to any gene: 4. From germline, CDR1 is MNHEY and CDR2 SMNVEV (reference sequence). This CDR3 is built from 13 residues.

The genes are TRBV24-1 and TRBJ2-2; D possibly matches TRBD1 or TRBD2 (5 bases each). The CDR3 consists of 16 residues. V gave up 0 bases and J gave up 1 base, with 8 bases separating them. Germline assignment: CDR1 KGHDR and CDR2 SFDVKD. This CDR3 reads CATSDLGGVNTGELFF. DNA of the CDR3: TGTGCCACCAGTGATTTGGGGGGAGTGAACACCGGGGAGCTGTTTTTT.

CDR3 in amino acids: CASSSLHADDTEAFF. The CDR3 DNA is TGTGCCAGCTCAAGTTTGCATGCAGATGACACTGAAGCTTTCTTT. This chain links TRBV18 with TRBJ1-1; D remains unclear. This CDR3 has 15 residues. V shed 5 bases and J shed 3 bases, with 16 bases lying between them. Germline V CDR1 and CDR2: KGHSH, LQKENI.

V gene TRBV9 combines with J gene TRBJ1-1; D is possibly TRBD1 (5 bases). CDR1 is SGDLS and CDR2 is YYNGEE in the germline V gene. Trimming removed 4 bases at V and 4 bases at J, with 17 bases between. The CDR3 totals 15 residues. For the CDR3, the DNA is TGTGCCAGCAGCACCTCTACCAGGGTTCGCACTGAAGCTTTCTTT. Translating gives CASSTSTRVRTEAFF.

The V call is TRBV24-1, the J call TRBJ2-7; 7 nucleotides line up with TRBD1. Looked up from germline, CDR1 is KGHDR and CDR2 is SFDVKD. The CDR3 spans 14 residues. Losses at the gene ends were 4 bases for V and 2 bases for J; bases not matched to a gene: 4. CDR3 region: CATSETGTAYEQYF. The CDR3, as DNA: TGTGCCACCAGTGAAACCGGGACAGCCTACGAGCAGTACTTC.

Of note for this clone: An end of the junction does not agree with germline; a read error may underlie this. The V call is TRBV5-6, the J call TRBJ1-1; a possible D gene is TRBD1 (5 bases). CDR3 length equals 15 residues. In germline, CDR1 is SGHDT, CDR2 YYEEEE. CDR3 coding DNA: TGTGCCAGCCGCTTCTCCGCCCGCTTGGGACTTGAAGCTTTCTTT. Translated: CASRFSARLGLEAFF.

This clone has a single count. The V and J genes are TRBV6-4 and TRBJ2-3; maybe TRBD2 (5 bases). Germline CDR1 MRHNA, CDR2 SNTAGT. The V end was cut by 3 bases, the J end by 3 bases, with 13 bases between. The CDR3 spans 15 residues. The DNA for the CDR3 is TGTGCCAGCAGTGAGCGAGGACTTCGAACAGATACGCAGTATTTT. Translated, it gives CASSERGLRTDTQYF.

This clone has just one count. This chain connects TRBV14 to TRBJ2-3; 15 nucleotides agree with TRBD2. With V trimmed by 4 bases and J by 7 bases, 6 bases remained unmatched. Germline CDR1 is SGHDN and CDR2 is FVKESK. The CDR3 runs to 16 residues. The CDR3 sequence is CASSRWTSGGANTQYF. The DNA of the CDR3 is TGTGCCAGCAGCCGATGGACTAGCGGGGGGGCGAATACGCAGTATTTT.